One and the same sample provided the 13 T cell receptor beta chains below, sequenced in a study of cytomegalovirus exposure and HLA in healthy donors. Amplification used 60 Vbeta primers and 13 Jbeta primers. TCRdb's copy holds only in-frame clones and misses some; the assay was immunoSEQ multiplex PCR. The sample includes some 60,000 clones, 80% seen only once; the top ten take approximately 3.5%. The sequencing input was PBMCs. The receptors here all came from a woman aged 40 to 50 in good health and CMV-seronegative.

With regard to this clone: Germline and junction disagree at one end, which may indicate a read error. The chain uses TRBV4-1 and TRBJ1-2; D is perhaps TRBD1 (5 bases). The germline gives CDR1 MGHRA, CDR2 YSYEKL. The CDR3 extends over 11 amino acids. For the CDR3, the DNA is TGCGCCAGCAGCCAAGGTACAGGAGCCTTCTTC. Translating it yields CASSQGTGAFF.

This clone was picked up a small number of times. The chain uses TRBV28 and TRBJ1-2, with 7 bases lining up with TRBD1. The CDR3 loop spans 13 amino acids. Germline loops: CDR1 MDHEN, CDR2 SYDVKM. The junction had 5 bases not matched to a gene; V was cut back by 4 bases and J by 6 bases. This chain's CDR3 is CASSSRRGNGYTF. The CDR3 bases are TGTGCCAGCAGTTCGCGCAGGGGGAATGGCTACACCTTC.

The rearrangement uses TRBV9 and TRBJ2-3; possible D gene TRBD2, 6 bases. Germline V gives CDR1 SGDLS, CDR2 YYNGEE. CDR3 length: 16 amino acids. V lost 5 bases and J lost 0, with 16 bases in between. The CDR3 bases are TGTGCCAGCAGTCCAACCGCGGGGACCAGCACAGATACGCAGTATTTT. Its protein product is CASSPTAGTSTDTQYF. Using reference TRBV9 and TRBJ2-3 for the parts outside the CDR3, the full variable domain is DSGVTQTPKHLITATGQRVTLRCSPRSGDLSVYWYQQSLDQGLQFLIQYYNGEERAKGNILERFSAQQFPDLHSELNLSSLELGDSALYFCASSPTAGTSTDTQYFGPGTRLTVL.

This rearrangement joins TRBV30 to TRBJ1-5; TRBD1 might be the D (5 bases). This CDR3 has 13 residues. Germline CDR1 GTSNPN, CDR2 SVGIG (reference sequence). The germline V and J ends were trimmed by 3 bases and 5 bases, with 11 bases remaining between them. CDR3 nucleotides: TGTGCCTGGAGCCCCAGGGAACATCAGCCCCAGCATTTT. Protein product: CAWSPREHQPQHF. The entire variable domain, with the rest obtained from reference TRBV30 and TRBJ1-5, is as follows: SQTIHQWPATLVQPVGSPLSLECTVEGTSNPNLYWYRQAAGRGLQLLFYSVGIGQISSEVPQNLSASRPQDRQFILSSKKLLLSDSGFYLCAWSPREHQPQHFGDGTRLSIL.

The chain employs TRBV19 and TRBJ1-4, with D perhaps TRBD1 (6 bases). Germline assignment: CDR1 LNHDA and CDR2 SQIVND (reference sequence). The CDR3 loop spans 15 amino acids. V gave up 1 base and J gave up 5 bases, with 11 bases separating them. CDR3 loop: CASSIGGGLNEKLFF. The CDR3 region has the DNA TGTGCCAGTAGTATAGGCGGGGGCTTAAATGAAAAACTGTTTTTT.

The rearrangement links TRBV5-1 to TRBJ2-7; TRBD2 matches at 16 bases. CDR1 SGHRS and CDR2 YFSETQ come from the germline V gene. V lost 2 bases and J lost 4; bases outside the gene matches: 3. The CDR3 contains 16 residues. CDR3 in amino acids: CASSFGTSGRDYEQYF. The CDR3 DNA is TGCGCCAGCAGCTTCGGGACTAGCGGGAGGGATTACGAGCAGTACTTC.

J is TRBJ2-1 and V is TRBV28; 12 positions agree with TRBD2. Germline V gives CDR1 MDHEN, CDR2 SYDVKM. V was clipped by 4 bases and J by 0 bases; unmatched bases: 16. The CDR3 is 21 amino acids. The CDR3 region has the DNA TGTGCCAGCAGTTCCGGGACCCGTCTAGCGGGAGGGCCCGGCTCCTACAATGAGCAGTTCTTC. Residues: CASSSGTRLAGGPGSYNEQFF.

The V and J genes are TRBV10-3 and TRBJ1-1, with a weak D call TRBD1 (5 bases). The CDR3 runs to 13 residues. V lost 11 bases and J 6 bases, leaving 19 bases between the germline ends. Germline CDR1 reads ENHRY; CDR2 reads SYGVKD. CDR3 nucleotides: TGTGCCTCTCAGACCGGGGGAGAGGCTGAAGCTTTCTTT. This sequence encodes CASQTGGEAEAFF.

This clone occurred a few times. CDR3 DNA sequence: TGCGCCAGCAGCCAAAACGGTGGCAATCAGCCCCAGCATTTT. It yields the protein CASSQNGGNQPQHF. The rearrangement joins TRBV4-1 to TRBJ1-5; D is uncertain. The germline V and J ends were trimmed by 2 bases and 2 bases, with 7 bases remaining between them. The V gene's germline CDR1 is MGHRA and CDR2 YSYEKL. There are 14 residues in the CDR3.

The chain employs TRBV7-9 and TRBJ2-7; D possibly corresponds to TRBD2 (5 bases). V was trimmed by 5 bases and J by 4 bases, leaving 21 bases between them. The germline V gene encodes CDR1 SEHNR and CDR2 FQNEAQ (reference sequence). There are 16 residues in the CDR3. DNA of the CDR3: TGTGCCAGCAGCCCTCGGTCGGGCGCCGGACTTTACGAGCAGTACTTC. Residues: CASSPRSGAGLYEQYF.

This clone was seen only once. The chain links TRBV5-1 to TRBJ1-2; D is ambiguous. Germline CDR1 reads SGHRS; CDR2 reads YFSETQ. The germline V and J ends were trimmed by 0 bases and 3 bases, with 9 bases remaining between them. The CDR3 length is 14 residues. CDR3 loop: CASSLEGRHYGYTF. CDR3 in DNA: TGCGCCAGCAGCTTGGAAGGGAGACACTATGGCTACACCTTC.

Written as DNA, the CDR3 is TGTGCCAGCAGTTACTCCACAGGGGATGAAAAACTGTTTTTT. This encodes CASSYSTGDEKLFF. The rearrangement joins TRBV6-5 to TRBJ1-4; 7 bases line up with TRBD1. Germline values: CDR1 MNHEY, CDR2 SVGAGI. V lost 0 bases to trimming and J lost 6 bases; unmatched junction nucleotides: 1. The CDR3 runs to 14 residues.

The genes are TRBV6-5 and TRBJ2-7; TRBD1 matches 9 bases. This CDR3 is built from 16 residues. The germline V gene encodes CDR1 MNHEY and CDR2 SVGAGI. V dropped 1 base and J dropped 4; count of bases not matched to a gene: 8. CDR3: CASSYFAPGQGYEQYF. CDR3 in DNA: TGTGCCAGCAGTTACTTTGCCCCGGGACAGGGTTACGAGCAGTACTTC.